In this sample, the clone carrying this T cell receptor beta chain turned up once. This entry is derived from a study of shared clonotypes between healthy human individuals. Study in general: Donors had three CD4 naive, three CD4 memory, two CD8 naive and one CD8 memory plate apiece.

Naive CD8 cells lacked CD45RO, underwent positive selection for CCR7 and left out terminally differentiated effector memory CD45RA+ cells. TCRdb's table, derived via immunoSEQ multiplex PCR, lists solely in-frame clones and lacks some. This table has roughly 810,000 clones, 95% to 97% appearing once. Sequencing was done on a sample of naive CD8+ T cells sorted from blood. This TCR was sampled from a man aged 30 to 39 in good health.

CDR3 nucleotide sequence: TGTGCCAGCAGGTTTCAACAGGGGAACACTGAAGCTTTCTTT. Encoded protein: CASRFQQGNTEAFF. This rearrangement joins TRBV6-6 to TRBJ1-1; D possibly corresponds to TRBD1 (6 bases). This CDR3 spans 14 amino acids. Trimming cost V 6 bases and J 1 base, with 12 bases left between them. Germline loops: CDR1 MNHNY, CDR2 SVGAGI (reference sequence).